A single sample is the source of the 30 T cell receptor beta chains below, sequenced in a study of T cell changes during pregnancy in multiple sclerosis. Method: immunoSEQ multiplex PCR; TCRdb's copy keeps in-frame clones and lacks some. The data hold 90,000 to 120,000 clones, with approximately 94% observed a single time. This material consisted of peripheral blood, taken in the second trimester of pregnancy. The receptor source for this set is a female donor with multiple sclerosis, enrolled in a pregnancy study.

The J gene is TRBJ2-7, the V gene TRBV29-1, with D unclear. The CDR3 sequence is 15 residues long. Looked up from germline, CDR1 is SQVTM and CDR2 is ANQGSEA. V lost 7 bases and J 4 bases, leaving 23 bases between the germline ends. DNA for the CDR3: TGCAGCGCCCTTAAATTGGCAGGCCTCTCGTACGAGCAGTACTTC. Residues: CSALKLAGLSYEQYF.

This clone was observed once. This chain links TRBV18 with TRBJ1-1; a possible D gene is TRBD1 (5 bases). Germline values: CDR1 KGHSH, CDR2 LQKENI. Trimming removed 4 bases at V and 3 bases at J, with 24 bases between. The length of the CDR3 is 18 residues. This chain's CDR3 is CASSRPAGRSMWDTEAFF. DNA for the CDR3: TGTGCCAGCTCACGCCCAGCGGGGCGGAGTATGTGGGACACTGAAGCTTTCTTT.

This clone occurred a few times. This chain uses TRBV5-4 with TRBJ2-2, with D unclear. Germline CDR1 reads SGHNT; CDR2 reads YYREEE (reference sequence). The CDR3 totals 15 residues. Trimming cost V 0 bases and J 4 bases, with 10 bases left between them. CDR3: CASSLETASTGELFF. DNA of the CDR3: TGTGCCAGCAGCTTGGAAACGGCTAGCACCGGGGAGCTGTTTTTT.

This clone was counted once. The chain recombines TRBV9 with TRBJ1-2, with 8 bases lining up with TRBD1. J lost 8 bases, V lost 5 bases, and 5 bases had no gene match. The CDR3 runs 12 residues. The germline gives CDR1 SGDLS, CDR2 YYNGEE. The CDR3 sequence is CASRTGAKGYTF. CDR3 nucleotide sequence: TGTGCCAGCAGGACAGGGGCGAAGGGCTACACCTTC.

The chain couples TRBV18 to TRBJ1-1, with 9 bases lining up with TRBD1. The CDR3 is made up of 17 amino acids. Per germline, CDR1 KGHSH and CDR2 LQKENI. V was clipped by 0 bases and J by 4 bases; unmatched bases: 9. The CDR3 loop is CASSPPGQGSRGTEAFF. The CDR3 DNA sequence: TGTGCCAGCTCACCACCGGGACAGGGCTCGCGGGGCACTGAAGCTTTCTTT.

The chain links TRBV7-3 to TRBJ1-1; no definite D call. This CDR3 is 15 amino acids long. The germline V gene has CDR1 SGHTA and CDR2 FQGTGA. The V and J ends lost 4 bases and 0 bases respectively, with 12 bases between them. This CDR3 reads CASSSRGALNTEAFF. CDR3 sequence (DNA): TGTGCCAGCAGCTCCCGTGGAGCTCTGAACACTGAAGCTTTCTTT.

In its sample, this clone was seen once. The chain carries TRBV9 and TRBJ2-5, with TRBD1 as a possible D gene (6 bases). This CDR3 spans 14 amino acids. Deletions cut 0 bases from V and 5 bases from J, with 11 bases between. The germline CDR1 and CDR2 sequences are SGDLS and YYNGEE. The chain's CDR3 is CASSVAGQGETQYF. Written as DNA, the CDR3 is TGTGCCAGCAGCGTAGCTGGTCAGGGGGAGACCCAGTACTTC.

The rearrangement links TRBV7-7 to TRBJ2-1; TRBD1 matches at 7 bases. Germline-derived CDR1 and CDR2 are SSHAT and FNYEAQ (reference sequence). This CDR3 has 15 amino acids. J was trimmed by 8 bases and V by 5 bases; bases with no gene match: 12. The CDR3 DNA reads as TGTGCCAGCAGCCAGGGACAGACCCGTTTTGATGAGCAGTTCTTC. Translating it yields CASSQGQTRFDEQFF.

With respect to this clone: Other DNA sequences from this sample encode an identical CDR3 as well. The DNA for the CDR3 is TGTGCCACCAGCAGAGATCCAGCAGGAAATCAGCCCCAGCATTTT. Protein: CATSRDPAGNQPQHF. This sequence joins TRBV15 and TRBJ1-5; D is unresolved. Per germline, CDR1 LNHNV and CDR2 YYDKDF (reference sequence). The CDR3 covers 15 residues. Trimming stripped 0 bases from V and 4 bases from J, with 10 bases between.

Only a few counts were recorded for this clone. This rearrangement joins TRBV30 to TRBJ1-5, with 7 bases matching TRBD1. Germline trimming cut 2 bases from V and 0 bases from J; bases unmatched to any gene: 4. CDR3 length equals 15 residues. Germline V gene lookup returns CDR1 GTSNPN and CDR2 SVGIG (reference sequence). As DNA, the CDR3 is TGTGCCTGGAGTTCGGGACAGCATAGCAATCAGCCCCAGCATTTT. It specifies CAWSSGQHSNQPQHF.

This sequence joins TRBV30 and TRBJ1-2, with D perhaps TRBD1 (5 bases). This CDR3 is built from 14 residues. Germline CDR1 is GTSNPN and CDR2 is SVGIG (reference sequence). Trimming cost V 0 bases and J 8 bases, with 16 bases left between them. The CDR3 DNA sequence: TGTGCCTGGAGTGTACAGGCCAGGGCGCGGGGCTACACCTTC. Translating gives CAWSVQARARGYTF.

The gene calls are TRBV5-8 and TRBJ1-2; D is perhaps TRBD1 (6 bases). V was cut by 0 bases and J by 8 bases, with 8 bases left in between. The CDR3 length is 12 residues. Per germline, CDR1 SGHTS and CDR2 YDEGEE. CDR3 region: CASSLDRDGYTF. The CDR3 bases are TGTGCCAGCAGCTTGGACAGGGACGGCTACACCTTC. Together with reference TRBV5-8 and TRBJ1-2, the CDR3 gives the full variable domain: EAGVTQSPTHLIKTRGQQATLRCSPISGHTSVYWYQQALGLGLQFLLWYDEGEERNRGNFPPRFSGRQFPNYSSELNVNALELEDSALYLCASSLDRDGYTFGSGTRLTVV.

V and J are TRBV18 and TRBJ1-1, with D unclear. Trimming shortened V by 3 bases and J by 2 bases, and 19 bases separated the two germline ends. The CDR3 length is 17 residues. Germline V gene data show CDR1 as KGHSH and CDR2 as LQKENI. The CDR3 region is CASSPSEGFGRNTEAFF. The CDR3, as DNA: TGTGCCAGCTCACCCTCGGAAGGGTTTGGGAGAAACACTGAAGCTTTCTTT.

The chain is built from TRBV4-2 and TRBJ2-3; D is possibly TRBD2 (5 bases). Germline V gives CDR1 LGHNA, CDR2 YNFKEQ. V was clipped by 1 base and J by 2 bases, with 13 bases between them. The CDR3 is 16 amino acids. CDR3 sequence: CASSQVGQRDTDTQYF. DNA of the CDR3: TGTGCCAGCAGCCAAGTTGGCCAGAGGGACACAGATACGCAGTATTTT.

The rearrangement uses TRBV30 and TRBJ1-4; 7 positions agree with TRBD1. The CDR3 is 13 amino acids. With V trimmed by 4 bases and J by 2 bases, 1 base remained unmatched. Germline values: CDR1 GTSNPN, CDR2 SVGIG (reference sequence). The CDR3 loop is CAWNRGTNEKLFF. The CDR3 coding sequence is TGTGCCTGGAACAGGGGTACTAATGAAAAACTGTTTTTT.

This clone has a single count. The chain employs TRBV4-1 and TRBJ2-1, with TRBD2 matching 9 bases. Trimming cost V 6 bases and J 0 bases; bases outside gene matches: 6. This CDR3 comprises 16 residues. From germline, CDR1 is MGHRA and CDR2 YSYEKL. The CDR3 DNA sequence: TGCGCCAGCAGTCAAAAAGCGGGGGGCTCCTACAATGAGCAGTTCTTC. Protein sequence: CASSQKAGGSYNEQFF.

The chain couples TRBV6-5 to TRBJ1-5, with 7 bases that match TRBD1. After removal of 5 bases from V and 6 bases from J, the junction contained 4 bases not matched to a gene. Germline loops: CDR1 MNHEY, CDR2 SVGAGI. This CDR3 has 13 amino acids. The CDR3: CASSPDRAQPQHF. For the CDR3, the DNA is TGTGCCAGCAGTCCTGACAGGGCTCAGCCCCAGCATTTT.

This clone was seen only a few times. The chain employs TRBV6-1 and TRBJ2-1; 9 nucleotides align to TRBD2. CDR3 length: 17 residues. The V gene end was trimmed by 1 base and the J gene end by 6 bases; junction bases not matched to a gene: 10. Germline V CDR1 and CDR2: MNHNS, SASEGT. CDR3 residues: CASSEDSGSHPANEQFF. The DNA of the CDR3 is TGTGCCAGCAGTGAAGATAGCGGGAGCCACCCAGCCAATGAGCAGTTCTTC.

This sequence joins TRBV30 and TRBJ2-1, with D uncertain. Germline CDR1 GTSNPN, CDR2 SVGIG (reference sequence). The CDR3 sequence is 14 residues long. Between the trimmed V and J ends, which lost 4 bases and 0 bases, there was a span of 10 bases. CDR3 loop: CAWTQISSYNEQFF. The CDR3 DNA reads as TGTGCCTGGACCCAGATAAGCTCCTACAATGAGCAGTTCTTC.

This chain uses TRBV6-1 with TRBJ2-7; 8 bases match TRBD2. This CDR3 region has 14 residues. CDR1 MNHNS and CDR2 SASEGT come from the germline V gene. V shed 7 bases and J 2 bases; nucleotides not matched to a gene: 7. For the CDR3, the DNA is TGTGCCAGCACCGTGACTAGCGACCCCTACGAGCAGTACTTC. This translates into CASTVTSDPYEQYF.

The chain links TRBV29-1 to TRBJ1-2, with TRBD1 matching 7 bases. The CDR3 consists of 13 residues. Germline V gives CDR1 SQVTM, CDR2 ANQGSEA. V lost 6 bases, J lost 2 bases, and 6 bases stayed unmatched. CDR3 DNA sequence: TGCAGCGTCGGACAGGTCCTCAACTATGGCTACACCTTC. Amino acid sequence: CSVGQVLNYGYTF.

The rearrangement joins TRBV30 to TRBJ2-5; TRBD2 aligns across 11 bases. CDR3 length equals 15 residues. With V trimmed by 3 bases and J by 5 bases, 8 bases remained unmatched. Germline CDR1 and CDR2: GTSNPN and SVGIG (reference sequence). For the CDR3, the DNA is TGTGCCTGGAGGATGGGTAGCGGGAGGGCTGAGACCCAGTACTTC. Protein: CAWRMGSGRAETQYF.

This chain connects TRBV18 to TRBJ2-1, with a tentative D call TRBD1 (5 bases). V gave up 5 bases and J gave up 2 bases, with 13 bases separating them. CDR1 is KGHSH, CDR2 LQKENI, per germline. This CDR3 contains 15 residues. CDR3 protein: CASSGTGAAYNEQFF. The CDR3 bases are TGTGCCAGCTCAGGTACAGGTGCGGCCTACAATGAGCAGTTCTTC.

The chain employs TRBV2 and TRBJ2-5; TRBD1 matches 9 bases. This CDR3 spans 14 amino acids. Trimming cost V 4 bases and J 1 base; bases outside gene matches: 1. Germline CDR1 and CDR2: SNHLY and FYNNEI. CDR3 loop: CASSVDRGQETQYF. CDR3 DNA: TGTGCCAGCAGTGTGGACAGGGGCCAAGAGACCCAGTACTTC.

The V call is TRBV10-1, the J call TRBJ2-3; 9 bases match TRBD2. In germline, CDR1 is WNHNN, CDR2 SYGVQD (reference sequence). The ends lost 2 bases at V and 6 bases at J; junction bases unmatched: 6. This CDR3 is built from 15 residues. The chain's CDR3 is CASSEKAGGRDTQYF. DNA for the CDR3: TGCGCCAGCAGTGAGAAAGCGGGAGGCAGGGATACGCAGTATTTT.

V gene TRBV29-1 combines with J gene TRBJ1-1; the match to TRBD1 covers 8 bases. Per the germline V gene, CDR1 is SQVTM and CDR2 is ANQGSEA. V lost 7 bases and J lost 3; bases outside the gene matches: 10. This CDR3 has 14 amino acids. The CDR3: CSASPGQGYTEAFF. Here the CDR3 DNA reads TGCAGCGCTAGCCCCGGACAGGGCTACACTGAAGCTTTCTTT.

A few counts support this clone. The rearrangement joins TRBV30 to TRBJ2-7; 11 bases map to TRBD2. Germline V lookup: CDR1 GTSNPN, CDR2 SVGIG (reference sequence). The CDR3 sequence is 14 residues long. V dropped 5 bases and J dropped 0; count of bases not matched to a gene: 3. In DNA form, the CDR3 reads TGTGCCTGGCGCACTAGCGGGAGCTCCTACGAGCAGTACTTC. Amino acids: CAWRTSGSSYEQYF.

This rearrangement joins TRBV6-1 to TRBJ2-7; 8 bases are shared with TRBD2. The germline V gene encodes CDR1 MNHNS and CDR2 SASEGT. The junction had 8 bases not matched to a gene; V was cut back by 1 base and J by 3 bases. The CDR3 covers 16 residues. The CDR3 region is CASSEGFLAGGYEQYF. CDR3 DNA: TGTGCCAGCAGTGAAGGGTTCCTTGCGGGGGGCTACGAGCAGTACTTC.

The genes are TRBV29-1 and TRBJ2-3, with D unresolved. Germline V lookup: CDR1 SQVTM, CDR2 ANQGSEA. V was trimmed by 6 bases and J by 2 bases, leaving 24 bases between them. The CDR3 sequence is 17 residues long. DNA of the CDR3: TGCAGCGTCGCTAGTACCACGCACGCTGGCCCCACAGATACGCAGTATTTT. Its protein is CSVASTTHAGPTDTQYF.

V usage is TRBV10-1 and J usage is TRBJ2-1; 9 bases are a match to TRBD2. The germline CDR1 and CDR2 sequences are WNHNN and SYGVQD (reference sequence). V was pared by 4 bases and J by 6 bases, with 4 bases of the junction left unmatched. This CDR3 is built from 14 residues. The CDR3 sequence is CASSATSGFNEQFF. CDR3 DNA sequence: TGCGCCAGCAGTGCCACTAGCGGGTTCAATGAGCAGTTCTTC.